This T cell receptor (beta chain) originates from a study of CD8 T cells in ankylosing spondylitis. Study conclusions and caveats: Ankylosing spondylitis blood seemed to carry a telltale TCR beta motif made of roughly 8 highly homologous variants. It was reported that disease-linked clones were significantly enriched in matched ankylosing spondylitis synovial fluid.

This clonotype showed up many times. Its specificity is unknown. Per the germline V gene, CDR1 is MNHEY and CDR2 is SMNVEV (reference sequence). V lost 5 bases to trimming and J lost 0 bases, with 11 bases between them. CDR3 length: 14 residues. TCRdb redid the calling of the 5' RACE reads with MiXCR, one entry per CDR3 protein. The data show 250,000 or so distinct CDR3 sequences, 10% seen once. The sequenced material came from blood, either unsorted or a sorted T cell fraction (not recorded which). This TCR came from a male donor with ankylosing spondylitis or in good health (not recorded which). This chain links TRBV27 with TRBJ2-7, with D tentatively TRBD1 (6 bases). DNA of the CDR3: TGTGCCAGCAGTCCCTCCAGGGGCTCCTACGAGCAGTACTTC. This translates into CASSPSRGSYEQYF.